Listed below are T cell receptor beta chains from one sample, sequenced in a study of cytomegalovirus exposure and HLA in healthy donors. Clones were read by immunoSEQ multiplex PCR, and TCRdb kept only the in-frame ones, dropping some. The table includes roughly 190,000 clones, around 79% detected once. Sequencing was carried out using PBMCs. The receptors stem from a woman in her 50s in good health and CMV-seronegative. Both conserved end residues are part of each CDR3. A D gene is named only where the DNA matches it firmly.

TRBD2	TRBV4-3	CASSQMGGADTQYF
TRBD1	TRBV7-8	CASRQGGSNEQFF
NA	TRBV7-9	CASSSSEQGANTGELFF
TRBD2	TRBV27	CASSQAGGIQGEQYF
TRBD1	TRBV6-5	CASRNRQGITEAFF
TRBD2	TRBV10-3	CAISESGLAGVNTGELFF
TRBD1	TRBV6-6	CASSLAGTAKSYEQYF
TRBD2	TRBV15	CATSRDLKGGGAEGDQYF
NA	TRBV4-2	CASSQADRGPGAIGYTF
NA	TRBV11-2	CASSRDPRRVTQYF
NA	TRBV27	CASSKPGSNTEAFF
TRBD1	TRBV27	CASSHTGGLTEAFF
TRBD1	TRBV7-2	CASSLRRDRPSGANVLTF
NA	TRBV7-9	CSSSLGVYRDGDQPQHF
TRBD2	TRBV19	CASSILAESTDTQYF
TRBD1	TRBV6-6	CASSPNPTGGRQPQHF
NA	TRBV7-7	CASSLDDRNNSPLHF
TRBD1	TRBV15	CATSRDPTGAYEQYF
NA	TRBV19	CASTLSPGGEKLFF
NA	TRBV27	CASKDSDWGELFF
TRBD2	TRBV7-6	CASSLVISGGRTSNEQFF
NA	TRBV20-1	CSAYPHEQYF
TRBD1	TRBV9	CASSVLQGSPDTQYF
TRBD1	TRBV4-3	CASSRTGGGYTF
NA	TRBV7-2	CASTPPGGTGETQYF
TRBD1	TRBV6-5	CASSTYRGNEQFF
TRBD1	TRBV4-2	CASSPQGGGMNTEAFF
NA	TRBV2	CASSKDNTNEQFF
NA	TRBV21-1	CASSPGLMEWGGGEYEQYF
TRBD1	TRBV29-1	CSVEGDRAETQYF
NA	TRBV5-1	CASSRSGTGGTKNIQYF
TRBD1	TRBV5-4	CASSLIQGAGGYTF
NA	TRBV30	CAWRGGETEAFF
NA	TRBV2	CASGLTGRGYEQYF
TRBD2	TRBV19	CASSNKAGVPTGELFF
NA	TRBV7-2	CASSPTGITNEKLFF
TRBD2	TRBV5-4	CASRTSGDTQYF
TRBD1	TRBV27	CASSFAGQSNYGYTF
NA	TRBV11-3	CASSLAQVYNSPLHF
NA	TRBV6-5	CASSYLRTRGGYTF
NA	TRBV28	CASRATGNYGYTF
TRBD1	TRBV14	CASRPQGASEAFF
TRBD2	TRBV7-8	CASSLAGLAGAAGEQYF
NA	TRBV18	CASSPRQGQPYEQYF
TRBD1	TRBV9	CASSPRDRGTFGKLFF
TRBD1	TRBV29-1	CSVDSDRGTDTQYF